This T cell receptor (beta chain) appears in the sequencing data of a study of CD8+CD57+ T cells in acquired aplastic anemia. Study in general: Sorting CD4+ and CD8+ cells gave DNA averaging approximately 2.9 ug. General study findings and limits: Between the patient and control groups, CD8+ Simpson's diversity did not differ significantly.

V gave up 3 bases and J gave up 7 bases, with 15 bases separating them. This CDR3 region has 14 residues. Germline V gene lookup returns CDR1 MDHEN and CDR2 SYDVKM. All sequencing subjects had displayed CD8+CD57+ cell expansion on flow cytometry. This clonotype was detected a few times. Antigen unknown. The study profiled TCR beta VDJ and CDR3 using genomic DNA as template. TCRdb independently ran MiXCR on the reads; one entry per CDR3 protein. The repertoire includes under 500,000 distinct CDR3 sequences, approximately 32% of them detected once, and nearly 0.85% sits in the top ten. Sequenced sample: sorted CD4+, CD8+, or CD8+CD57+ T cells (not recorded which) from PBMCs. The clonotype comes from a human donor with aplastic anemia. The chain carries TRBV28 and TRBJ1-2; no firm D call. CDR3 bases: TGTGCCAGCAGTTTGCGCGGCACCGTCGGTGGCTACACCTTC. Residues: CASSLRGTVGGYTF.